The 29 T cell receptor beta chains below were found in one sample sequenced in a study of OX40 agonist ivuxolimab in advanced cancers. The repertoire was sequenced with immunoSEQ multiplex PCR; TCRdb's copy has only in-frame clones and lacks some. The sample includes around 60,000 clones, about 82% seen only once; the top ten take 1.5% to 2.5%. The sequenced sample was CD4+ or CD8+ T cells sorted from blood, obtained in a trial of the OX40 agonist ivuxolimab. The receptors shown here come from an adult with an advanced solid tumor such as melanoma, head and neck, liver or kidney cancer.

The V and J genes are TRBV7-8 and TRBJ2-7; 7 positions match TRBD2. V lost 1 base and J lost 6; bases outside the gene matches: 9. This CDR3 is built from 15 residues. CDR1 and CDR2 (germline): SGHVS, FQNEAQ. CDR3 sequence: CASSLVGGLTGEQYF. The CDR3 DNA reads TGTGCCAGCAGCTTAGTGGGGGGACTAACGGGCGAGCAGTACTTC.

This chain's CDR3 is CASSPSGREGEQYV. The CDR3 nucleotides read TGCGCCAGCAGTCCTAGCGGGAGGGAGGGCGAGCAGTACGTC. V gene TRBV10-2 combines with J gene TRBJ2-7; the match to TRBD2 covers 12 bases. Per the germline V gene, CDR1 is WSHSY and CDR2 is SAAADI. CDR3 length: 14 residues. With V trimmed by 5 bases and J by 6 bases, 5 bases remained unmatched.

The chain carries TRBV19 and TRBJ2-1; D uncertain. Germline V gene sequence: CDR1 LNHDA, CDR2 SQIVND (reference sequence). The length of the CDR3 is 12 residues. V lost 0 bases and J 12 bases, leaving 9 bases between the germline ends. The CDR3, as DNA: TGTGCCAGTAGTATAGAGGCCCATGGGCAGTTCTTC. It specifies CASSIEAHGQFF.

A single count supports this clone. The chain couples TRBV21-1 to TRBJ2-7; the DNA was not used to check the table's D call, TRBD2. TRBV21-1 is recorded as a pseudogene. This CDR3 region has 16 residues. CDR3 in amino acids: CATHGGGSQKVYEQYV. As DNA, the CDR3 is TGTGCAACCCATGGCGGCGGGAGCCAAAAGGTCTACGAGCAGTACGTC.

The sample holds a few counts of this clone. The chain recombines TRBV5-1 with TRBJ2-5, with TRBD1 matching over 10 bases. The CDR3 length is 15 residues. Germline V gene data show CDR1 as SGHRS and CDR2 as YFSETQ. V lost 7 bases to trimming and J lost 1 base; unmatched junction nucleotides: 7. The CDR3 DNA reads TGCGCCAGCGACCCGGGACAGGGGAGCCAAGAGACCCAGTACTTC. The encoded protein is CASDPGQGSQETQYF. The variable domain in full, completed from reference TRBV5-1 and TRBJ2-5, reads KAGVTQTPRYLIKTRGQQVTLSCSPISGHRSVSWYQQTPGQGLQFLFEYFSETQRNKGNFPGRFSGRQFSNSRSEMNVSTLELGDSALYLCASDPGQGSQETQYFGPGTRLLVL.

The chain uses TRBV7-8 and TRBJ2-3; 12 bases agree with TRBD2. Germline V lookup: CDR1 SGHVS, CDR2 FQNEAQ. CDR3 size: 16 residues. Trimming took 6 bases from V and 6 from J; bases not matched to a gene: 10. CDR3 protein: CASRSPSGRAQDTQYF. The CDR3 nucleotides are TGTGCCAGCAGATCCCCTAGCGGGAGGGCCCAGGATACGCAGTATTTT. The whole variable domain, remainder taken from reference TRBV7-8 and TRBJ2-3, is GAGVSQSPRYKVAKRGQDVALRCDPISGHVSLFWYQQALGQGPEFLTYFQNEAQLDKSGLPSDRFFAERPEGSVSTLKIQRTQQEDSAVYLCASRSPSGRAQDTQYFGPGTRLTVL.

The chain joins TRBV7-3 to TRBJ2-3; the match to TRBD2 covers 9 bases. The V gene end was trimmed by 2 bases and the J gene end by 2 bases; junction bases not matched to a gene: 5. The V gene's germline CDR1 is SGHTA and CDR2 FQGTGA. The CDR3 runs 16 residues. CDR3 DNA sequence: TGTGCCAGCAGCTTAGGGATAGCGGGAGTCACAGATACGCAGTATTTT. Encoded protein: CASSLGIAGVTDTQYF.

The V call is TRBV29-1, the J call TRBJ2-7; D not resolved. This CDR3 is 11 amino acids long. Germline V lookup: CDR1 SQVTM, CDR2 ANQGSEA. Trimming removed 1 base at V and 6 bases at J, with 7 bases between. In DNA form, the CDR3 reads TGCAGCGTTGAAGCTAGTGGCGAGCAGTACTTC. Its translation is CSVEASGEQYF.

CDR3 bases: TGTGCCAGCAGTCCTAGCGGGAGCGGGGATACGCAGTATTTT. This sequence encodes CASSPSGSGDTQYF. The chain employs TRBV7-7 and TRBJ2-3; 10 bases fit TRBD2. Looked up from germline, CDR1 is SSHAT and CDR2 is FNYEAQ (reference sequence). The CDR3 length is 14 residues. Unmatched junction bases numbered 6, after V lost 6 bases and J lost 6 bases.

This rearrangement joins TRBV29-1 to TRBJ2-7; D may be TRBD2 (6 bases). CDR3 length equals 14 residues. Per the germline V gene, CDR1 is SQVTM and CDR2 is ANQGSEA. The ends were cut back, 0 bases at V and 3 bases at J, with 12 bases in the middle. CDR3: CSVEDQGGNYEQYF. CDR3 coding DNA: TGCAGCGTTGAAGATCAGGGCGGGAACTACGAGCAGTACTTC.

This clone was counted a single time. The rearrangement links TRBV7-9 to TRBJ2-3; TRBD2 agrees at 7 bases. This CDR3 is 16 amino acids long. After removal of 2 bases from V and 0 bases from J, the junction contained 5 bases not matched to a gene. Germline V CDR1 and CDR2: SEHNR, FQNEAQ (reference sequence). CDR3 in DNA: TGTGCCAGCAGCTTAACCCTTAGCGGGAGCACAGATACGCAGTATTTT. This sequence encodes CASSLTLSGSTDTQYF.

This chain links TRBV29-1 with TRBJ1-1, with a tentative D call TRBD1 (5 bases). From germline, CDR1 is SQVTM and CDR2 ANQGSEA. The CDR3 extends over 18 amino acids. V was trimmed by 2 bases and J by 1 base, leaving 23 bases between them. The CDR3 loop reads CSVELPPGTTEGNTEAFF. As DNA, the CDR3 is TGCAGCGTTGAATTGCCCCCAGGGACGACCGAAGGGAACACTGAAGCTTTCTTT. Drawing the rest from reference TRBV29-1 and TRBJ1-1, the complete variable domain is SAVISQKPSRDICQRGTSLTIQCQVDSQVTMMFWYRQQPGQSLTLIATANQGSEATYESGFVIDKFPISRPNLTFSTLTVSNMSPEDSSIYLCSVELPPGTTEGNTEAFFGQGTRLTVV.

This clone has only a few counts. The CDR3: CASSPLDSSNQPQHF. The CDR3 DNA follows: TGTGCCAGCAGCCCCCTGGACAGTAGCAATCAGCCCCAGCATTTT. The chain employs TRBV7-9 and TRBJ1-5; a possible D gene is TRBD1 (6 bases). The CDR3 is made up of 15 amino acids. The V gene lost 5 bases and the J gene lost 0 bases, with 11 bases spanning the gap. CDR1 SEHNR and CDR2 FQNEAQ come from the germline V gene (reference sequence). The full variable domain, in which reference TRBV7-9 and TRBJ1-5 provide the parts outside the CDR3, is DTGVSQNPRHKITKRGQNVTFRCDPISEHNRLYWYRQTLGQGPEFLTYFQNEAQLEKSRLLSDRFSAERPKGSFSTLEIQRTEQGDSAMYLCASSPLDSSNQPQHFGDGTRLSIL.

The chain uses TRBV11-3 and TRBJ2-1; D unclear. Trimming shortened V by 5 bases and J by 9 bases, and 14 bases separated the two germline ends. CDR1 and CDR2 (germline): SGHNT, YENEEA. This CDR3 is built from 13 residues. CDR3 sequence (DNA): TGTGCCAGCAGCCCCGAGGAGCAGTTTGAGCAGTTCTTC. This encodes CASSPEEQFEQFF.

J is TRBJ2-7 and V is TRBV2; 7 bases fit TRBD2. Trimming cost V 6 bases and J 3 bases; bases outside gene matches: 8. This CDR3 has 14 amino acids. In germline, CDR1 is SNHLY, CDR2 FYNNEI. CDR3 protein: CASSPGTTFYEQYV. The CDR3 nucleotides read TGTGCCAGCAGCCCCGGGACTACTTTCTACGAGCAGTACGTC.

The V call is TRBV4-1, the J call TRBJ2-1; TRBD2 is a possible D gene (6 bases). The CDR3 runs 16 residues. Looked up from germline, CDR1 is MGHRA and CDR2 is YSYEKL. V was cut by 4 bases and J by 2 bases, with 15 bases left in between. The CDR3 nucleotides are TGCGCCAGCAGCCCGCGGGGTCGGAGGGCCTACAATGAGCAGTTCTTC. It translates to CASSPRGRRAYNEQFF.

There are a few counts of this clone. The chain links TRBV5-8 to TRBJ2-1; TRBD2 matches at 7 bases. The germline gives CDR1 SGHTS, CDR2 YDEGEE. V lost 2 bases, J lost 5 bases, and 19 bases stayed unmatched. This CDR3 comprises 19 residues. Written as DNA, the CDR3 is TGTGCCAGCAGCTTCCCACATAGGGGATCTAGCGGATACAACAATGAGCAGTTCTTC. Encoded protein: CASSFPHRGSSGYNNEQFF.

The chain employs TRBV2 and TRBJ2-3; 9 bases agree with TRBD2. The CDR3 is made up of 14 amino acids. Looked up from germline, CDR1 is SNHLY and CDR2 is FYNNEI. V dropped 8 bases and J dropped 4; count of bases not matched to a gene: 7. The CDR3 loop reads CASGAGGTPDTQYF. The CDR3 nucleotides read TGTGCCAGCGGGGCGGGAGGGACGCCAGATACGCAGTATTTT.

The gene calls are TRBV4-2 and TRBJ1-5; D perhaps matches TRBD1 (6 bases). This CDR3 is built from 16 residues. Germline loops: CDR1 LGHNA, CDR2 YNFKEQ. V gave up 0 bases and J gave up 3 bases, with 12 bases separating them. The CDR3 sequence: CASSQDGGQYNQPQHF. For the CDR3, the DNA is TGTGCCAGCAGCCAAGATGGGGGACAATACAATCAGCCCCAGCATTTT.

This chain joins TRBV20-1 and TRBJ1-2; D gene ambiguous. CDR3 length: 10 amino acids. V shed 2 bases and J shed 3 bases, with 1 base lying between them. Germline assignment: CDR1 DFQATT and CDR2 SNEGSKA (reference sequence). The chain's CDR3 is CSARHYGYTF. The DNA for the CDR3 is TGCAGTGCTAGACACTATGGCTACACCTTC.

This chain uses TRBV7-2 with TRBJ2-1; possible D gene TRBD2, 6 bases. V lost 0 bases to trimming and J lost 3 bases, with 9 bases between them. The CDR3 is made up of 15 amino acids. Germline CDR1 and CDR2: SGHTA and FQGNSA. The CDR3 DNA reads TGTGCCAGCAGCTTAGCCGGGAGCCTCTACAATGAGCAGTTCTTC. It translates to CASSLAGSLYNEQFF. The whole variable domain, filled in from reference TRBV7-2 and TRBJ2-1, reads GAGVSQSPSNKVTEKGKDVELRCDPISGHTALYWYRQSLGQGLEFLIYFQGNSAPDKSGLPSDRFSAERTGGSVSTLTIQRTQQEDSAVYLCASSLAGSLYNEQFFGPGTRLTVL.

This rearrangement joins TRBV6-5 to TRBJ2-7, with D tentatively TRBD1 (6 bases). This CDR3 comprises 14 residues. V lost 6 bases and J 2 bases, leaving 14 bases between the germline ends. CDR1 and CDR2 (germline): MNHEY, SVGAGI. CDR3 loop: CASRRSNRAYEQYF. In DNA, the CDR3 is TGTGCCAGCAGGCGTAGCAACAGGGCCTACGAGCAGTACTTC.

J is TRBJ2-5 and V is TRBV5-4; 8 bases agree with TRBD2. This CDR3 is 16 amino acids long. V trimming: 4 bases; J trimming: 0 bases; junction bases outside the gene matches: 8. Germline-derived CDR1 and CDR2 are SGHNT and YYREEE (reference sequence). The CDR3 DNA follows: TGTGCCAGCAGCCCCAGCGGGAGCGCAGACCAAGAGACCCAGTACTTC. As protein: CASSPSGSADQETQYF. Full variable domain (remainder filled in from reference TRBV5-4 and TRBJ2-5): ETGVTQSPTHLIKTRGQQVTLRCSSQSGHNTVSWYQQALGQGPQFIFQYYREEENGRGNFPPRFSGLQFPNYSSELNVNALELDDSALYLCASSPSGSADQETQYFGPGTRLLVL.

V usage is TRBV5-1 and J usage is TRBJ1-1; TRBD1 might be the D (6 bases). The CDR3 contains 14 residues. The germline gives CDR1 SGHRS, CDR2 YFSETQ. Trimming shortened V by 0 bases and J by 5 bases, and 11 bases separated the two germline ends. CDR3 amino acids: CASSLELQGTEAFF. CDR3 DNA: TGCGCCAGCAGCTTGGAGCTGCAGGGGACTGAAGCTTTCTTT.

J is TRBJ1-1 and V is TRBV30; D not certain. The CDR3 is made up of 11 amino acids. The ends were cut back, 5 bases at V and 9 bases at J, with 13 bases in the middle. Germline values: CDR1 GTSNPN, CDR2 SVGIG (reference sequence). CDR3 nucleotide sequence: TGTGCCTGGTCTTGGGAGGGTAAAGCTTTCTTT. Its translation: CAWSWEGKAFF. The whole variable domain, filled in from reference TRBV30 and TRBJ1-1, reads SQTIHQWPATLVQPVGSPLSLECTVEGTSNPNLYWYRQAAGRGLQLLFYSVGIGQISSEVPQNLSASRPQDRQFILSSKKLLLSDSGFYLCAWSWEGKAFFGQGTRLTVV.

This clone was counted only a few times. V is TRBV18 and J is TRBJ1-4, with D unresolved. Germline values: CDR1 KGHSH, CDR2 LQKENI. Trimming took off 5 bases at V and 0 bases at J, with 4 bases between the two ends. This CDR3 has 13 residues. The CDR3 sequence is CASSAPTNEKLFF. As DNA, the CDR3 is TGTGCCAGCTCAGCTCCAACTAATGAAAAACTGTTTTTT.

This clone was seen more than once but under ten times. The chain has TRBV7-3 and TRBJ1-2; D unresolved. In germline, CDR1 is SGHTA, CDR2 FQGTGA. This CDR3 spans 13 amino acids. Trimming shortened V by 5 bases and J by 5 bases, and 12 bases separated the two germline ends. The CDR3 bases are TGTGCCAGCAGCCCGACAAAGGGTTATGGCTACACCTTC. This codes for CASSPTKGYGYTF.

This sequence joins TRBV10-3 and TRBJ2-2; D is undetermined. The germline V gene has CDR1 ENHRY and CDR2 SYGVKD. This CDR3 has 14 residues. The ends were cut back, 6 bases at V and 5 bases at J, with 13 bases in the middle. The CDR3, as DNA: TGTGCCATCAGCCGAGTCTCAACTACCGGGGAGCTGTTTTTT. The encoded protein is CAISRVSTTGELFF.

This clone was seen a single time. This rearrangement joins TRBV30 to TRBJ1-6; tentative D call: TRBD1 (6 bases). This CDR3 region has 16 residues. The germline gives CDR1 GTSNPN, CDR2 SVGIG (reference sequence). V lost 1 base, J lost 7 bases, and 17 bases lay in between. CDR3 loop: CAWSASSRGVNSPLHF. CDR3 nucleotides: TGTGCCTGGAGTGCATCCTCCAGGGGTGTGAATTCACCCCTCCACTTT.